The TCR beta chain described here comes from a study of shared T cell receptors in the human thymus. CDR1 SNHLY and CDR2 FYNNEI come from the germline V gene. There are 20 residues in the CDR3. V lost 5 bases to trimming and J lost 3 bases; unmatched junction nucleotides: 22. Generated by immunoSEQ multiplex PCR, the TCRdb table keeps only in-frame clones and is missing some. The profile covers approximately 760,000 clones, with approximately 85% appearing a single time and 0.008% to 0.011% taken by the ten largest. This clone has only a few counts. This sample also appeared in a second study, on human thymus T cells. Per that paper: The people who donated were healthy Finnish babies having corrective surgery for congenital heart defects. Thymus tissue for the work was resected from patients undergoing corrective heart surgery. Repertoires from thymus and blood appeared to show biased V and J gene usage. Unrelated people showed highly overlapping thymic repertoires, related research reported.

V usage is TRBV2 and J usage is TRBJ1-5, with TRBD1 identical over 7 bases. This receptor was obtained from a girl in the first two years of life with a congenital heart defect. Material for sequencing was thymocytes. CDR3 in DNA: TGTGCCAGCAGTCACCTTCCGGGACAGAACCGCAAGACCAACAATCAGCCCCAGCATTTT. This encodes CASSHLPGQNRKTNNQPQHF.